These 14 T cell receptor beta chains originate from one sample sequenced in a study of identical twins. One entry per CDR3 protein, called by TCRdb with MiXCR from the 5' RACE reads. Here the sample spans 1.5 million to 2 million distinct CDR3 sequences, under 35% being singletons. The sequencing input was cord blood. The receptors derive from a newborn girl in good health.

The chain joins TRBV12-3 or TRBV12-4 to TRBJ1-4, with D unclear. With 5 bases removed from V and 10 bases from J, the gap between germline ends came to 11 bases. The CDR3 covers 12 residues. The CDR3, as DNA: TGTGCCAGCAGTCAGGATTGGGGAAAACTGTTTTTT. Translated, it gives CASSQDWGKLFF.

This clonotype occurred a few times. The chain is built from TRBV20-1 and TRBJ2-1; unclear D gene. V was pared by 0 bases and J by 9 bases, with 6 bases between. The germline CDR1 and CDR2 sequences are DFQATT and SNEGSKA (reference sequence). The CDR3 consists of 11 residues. CDR3: CSAREDLEQFF. In nucleotides, the CDR3 is TGCAGTGCTAGAGAGGACCTTGAGCAGTTCTTC.

This sequence joins TRBV7-9 and TRBJ2-2; 12 bases agree with TRBD2. The CDR3 sequence is 18 residues long. CDR1 is SEHNR and CDR2 is FQNEAQ in the germline V gene (reference sequence). The junction had 7 bases not matched to a gene; V was cut back by 0 bases and J by 5 bases. The CDR3 protein is CASSLARTSGTLTGELFF. The CDR3 region has the DNA TGTGCCAGCAGCTTAGCCCGGACTAGCGGGACTCTGACCGGGGAGCTGTTTTTT.

The chain employs TRBV4-1 and TRBJ1-2; possible D gene TRBD1, 6 bases. Germline CDR1 is MGHRA and CDR2 is YSYEKL. The V end was cut by 5 bases, the J end by 4 bases, with 14 bases between. CDR3 length equals 14 residues. The CDR3 DNA sequence: TGCGCCAGCAGCTCCCGGGACACGACCTATGGCTACACCTTC. Residues: CASSSRDTTYGYTF.

This clonotype was seen ten or more times. The chain has TRBV29-1 and TRBJ1-2; D is perhaps TRBD1 (6 bases). The CDR3 has 12 residues. Germline V gene data show CDR1 as SQVTM and CDR2 as ANQGSEA. V was trimmed by 6 bases and J by 3 bases, leaving 11 bases between them. DNA of the CDR3: TGCAGCGTGGGCCGGACAGACTATGGCTACACCTTC. Translation: CSVGRTDYGYTF.

CDR3 loop: CASSLVRGWANQPQHF. CDR3 sequence (DNA): TGTGCCAGCAGCTTAGTCAGAGGGTGGGCCAATCAGCCCCAGCATTTT. The gene calls are TRBV7-2 and TRBJ1-5; D gene ambiguous. V gave up 1 base and J gave up 3 bases, with 13 bases separating them. Germline lookup yields CDR1 SGHTA and CDR2 FQGNSA. CDR3 length: 16 residues.

The chain couples TRBV2 to TRBJ1-4, with D tentatively TRBD1 (5 bases). The CDR3 has 14 residues. Looked up from germline, CDR1 is SNHLY and CDR2 is FYNNEI. V was cut by 1 base and J by 7 bases, with 10 bases left in between. CDR3 DNA sequence: TGTGCCAGCAGTGAAGAACGGGGCGGTGAAAAACTGTTTTTT. Translated: CASSEERGGEKLFF.

V usage is TRBV11-1 and J usage is TRBJ2-5; 8 nucleotides align to TRBD2. CDR1 is SGHAT and CDR2 is FQDESV in the germline V gene (reference sequence). V trimming: 3 bases; J trimming: 3 bases; junction bases outside the gene matches: 6. This CDR3 has 15 residues. DNA of the CDR3: TGTGCCAGCAGCTTTTCACTAGCGGTAAAAGAGACCCAGTACTTC. This gives the protein CASSFSLAVKETQYF.

This clonotype was recorded many times. The rearrangement joins TRBV20-1 to TRBJ2-1; D may be TRBD1 or TRBD2 (5 bases each). The CDR3 loop spans 15 amino acids. Germline values: CDR1 DFQATT, CDR2 SNEGSKA (reference sequence). V was trimmed by 6 bases and J by 2 bases, leaving 17 bases between them. CDR3 bases: TGCAGTGCAAGTTGGGGGTTGCCTGCCTACAATGAGCAGTTCTTC. It codes for CSASWGLPAYNEQFF.

The V and J genes are TRBV28 and TRBJ2-2, with TRBD2 matching 11 bases. Trimming took 6 bases from V and 3 from J; bases not matched to a gene: 6. The CDR3 is made up of 16 amino acids. Germline assignment: CDR1 MDHEN and CDR2 SYDVKM. CDR3 sequence (DNA): TGTGCCAGCAGCTATAGCGGGAGGGGCGACACCGGGGAGCTGTTTTTT. It encodes CASSYSGRGDTGELFF.

V gene TRBV15 combines with J gene TRBJ1-4; perhaps TRBD1 as D (6 bases). This CDR3 comprises 13 residues. V dropped 1 base and J dropped 8 bases, with 8 bases sitting between them. CDR1 and CDR2 from the germline V gene are LNHNV and YYDKDF (reference sequence). The CDR3 sequence: CATSRGGAEKLFF. CDR3 DNA sequence: TGTGCCACCAGCAGAGGGGGGGCGGAAAAACTGTTTTTT.

This clonotype was counted only a few times. The chain carries TRBV7-2 and TRBJ1-2, with 9 bases fitting TRBD1. Trimming at V came to 6 bases and at J to 2 bases, leaving 4 bases not matched to a gene. Germline CDR1 reads SGHTA; CDR2 reads FQGNSA. CDR3 length: 14 residues. The CDR3 spells CASRGQGQNYGYTF. The CDR3, as DNA: TGTGCCAGCAGAGGACAGGGGCAAAACTATGGCTACACCTTC. Full variable domain (remainder filled in from reference TRBV7-2 and TRBJ1-2): GAGVSQSPSNKVTEKGKDVELRCDPISGHTALYWYRQSLGQGLEFLIYFQGNSAPDKSGLPSDRFSAERTGGSVSTLTIQRTQQEDSAVYLCASRGQGQNYGYTFGSGTRLTVV.

This clonotype was recorded at least ten times. This chain joins TRBV24-1 and TRBJ1-2; D gene uncertain. Trimming removed 0 bases at V and 8 bases at J, with 6 bases between. CDR1 is KGHDR and CDR2 is SFDVKD in the germline V gene. This CDR3 has 12 amino acids. As DNA, the CDR3 is TGTGCCACCAGTGATTTGCTGGGGGGCTACACCTTC. Translating it yields CATSDLLGGYTF.

The gene calls are TRBV6-6 and TRBJ1-5; D uncertain. V lost 6 bases and J lost 1, with 13 bases in between. This CDR3 spans 15 amino acids. The germline CDR1 and CDR2 sequences are MNHNY and SVGAGI (reference sequence). In nucleotides, the CDR3 is TGTGCCAGCAGAGTGGGTCAAAAGAGCAATCAGCCCCAGCATTTT. Encoded protein: CASRVGQKSNQPQHF.